These 7 T cell receptor beta chains originate from one sample sequenced in a study of regulatory T cells in long-lasting Graves disease. Libraries of TCR beta came from iRepertoire HTBI primers plus Arm-PCR of CDR3 regions. One entry per CDR3 protein, called by TCRdb with MiXCR from the multiplex PCR reads. The sample lists 400,000 to 450,000 distinct CDR3 sequences, about 16% occurring once. Noted time point: newly diagnosed GD, antithyroid drugs for less than 3 months. From RNA extracted from PBMCs, the TCR library was made. The data were also submitted as part of a second study, on T cells in Graves' hyperthyroidism and ophthalmopathy.

Sample: peripheral blood mononuclear cells (PBMCs), taken at new diagnosis, from a patient treated with antithyroid drugs. These receptors were obtained from a woman aged 30 to 39 with Graves disease.

This clonotype was detected once. Sequence at one end of the junction differs from germline and may be a read error. The rearrangement links TRBV5-1 to TRBJ1-1; D possibly corresponds to TRBD1 (5 bases). The germline V gene has CDR1 SGHRS and CDR2 YFSETQ. This CDR3 has 15 residues. The CDR3 is CASSLPSGVNIEAFF. In nucleotides, the CDR3 is TGCGCCAGCAGCCTACCCTCGGGGGTGAACATTGAAGCTTTCTTT.

This clonotype came up a few times. A read error may produce the germline difference seen at one junction end. The CDR3: CASSLRAGRDIEQFF. The CDR3 nucleotides read TGCGCCAGCAGCTTGCGGGCAGGGAGAGATATTGAGCAGTTCTTC. The chain uses TRBV11-3 and TRBJ2-1; D might be TRBD1 or TRBD2, each matching 5 bases. The CDR3 extends over 15 amino acids. The germline V gene has CDR1 SGHNT and CDR2 YENEEA. Full variable domain (missing parts from reference TRBV11-3 and TRBJ2-1): EAGVVQSPRYKIIEKKQPVAFWCNPISGHNTLYWYLQNLGQGPELLIRYENEEAVDDSQLPKDRFSAERLKGVDSTLKIQPAELGDSAVYLCASSLRAGRDIEQFFGPGTRLTVL.

This clonotype was seen repeatedly, ten times or more. The chain carries TRBV30 and TRBJ2-5; D is perhaps TRBD2 (6 bases). V lost 3 bases and J 5 bases, leaving 7 bases between the germline ends. Germline-derived CDR1 and CDR2 are GTSNPN and SVGIG (reference sequence). CDR3 length: 11 residues. This chain's CDR3 is CAWSGGETQYF. CDR3 nucleotides: TGTGCCTGGAGCGGAGGGGAGACCCAGTACTTC.

This clonotype was picked up many times. CDR3 in DNA: TGTGCCAGCAGTTACAGGGATTGGTCAGATACGCAGTATTTT. Translated, it gives CASSYRDWSDTQYF. V usage is TRBV6-9 and J usage is TRBJ2-3; weak D call: TRBD1 (5 bases). The CDR3 consists of 14 residues. CDR1 is MNHGY, CDR2 SVAAGI, per germline. V lost 3 bases and J lost 4, with 11 bases in between.

This clonotype was detected ten times or more. The chain uses TRBV5-6 and TRBJ2-7; D might be TRBD2 (6 bases). Germline V lookup: CDR1 SGHDT, CDR2 YYEEEE. V lost 5 bases to trimming and J lost 1 base, with 13 bases between them. The CDR3 loop spans 14 amino acids. CDR3 in amino acids: CASRDYLYSYEQYF. CDR3 bases: TGTGCCAGCAGGGACTATCTCTATTCCTACGAGCAGTACTTC.

This clonotype came up many times. The chain carries TRBV5-1 and TRBJ2-5, with D perhaps TRBD1 (6 bases). Trimming shortened V by 4 bases and J by 1 base, and 11 bases separated the two germline ends. Germline-derived CDR1 and CDR2 are SGHRS and YFSETQ. This CDR3 has 14 amino acids. The CDR3 DNA reads as TGCGCCAGCAGCCTCGACAGGACCCAAGAGACCCAGTACTTC. Translated, it gives CASSLDRTQETQYF.

This clonotype was detected many times. V usage is TRBV6-2 or TRBV6-3 and J usage is TRBJ2-5; D not certain. Germline loops: CDR1 MNHEY, CDR2 SVGEGT. The V end was cut by 0 bases, the J end by 3 bases, with 8 bases between. This CDR3 is 14 amino acids long. The CDR3 bases are TGTGCCAGCAGTTACTCATCCGGTGAAGAGACCCAGTACTTC. The encoded protein is CASSYSSGEETQYF.